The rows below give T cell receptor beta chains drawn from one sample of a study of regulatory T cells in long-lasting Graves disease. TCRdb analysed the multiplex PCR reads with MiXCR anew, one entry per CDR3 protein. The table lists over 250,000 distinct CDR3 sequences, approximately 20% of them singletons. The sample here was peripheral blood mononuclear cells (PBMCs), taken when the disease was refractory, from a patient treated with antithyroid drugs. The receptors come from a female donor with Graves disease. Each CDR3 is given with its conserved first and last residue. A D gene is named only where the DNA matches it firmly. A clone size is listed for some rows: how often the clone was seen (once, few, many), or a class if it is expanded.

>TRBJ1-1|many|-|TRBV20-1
TGCAGTGTCGCGGGACACACCATGAACACTGAAGCTTTCTTT
CSVAGHTMNTEAFF
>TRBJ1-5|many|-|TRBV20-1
TGCAGTGCTAGAGATATGCAGGGACATTTCAGTCAGCCCCAGCATTTT
CSARDMQGHFSQPQHF
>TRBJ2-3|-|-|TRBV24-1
TGTGCCACCAGTGATGCCACAGATACGCAGTATTTT
CATSDATDTQYF
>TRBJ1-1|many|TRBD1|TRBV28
TGTGCCAGCAGTTTATTCCCGGACAGGCCAGTGAACACTGAAGCTTTCTTT
CASSLFPDRPVNTEAFF
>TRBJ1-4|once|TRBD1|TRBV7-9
TGTGCCAGCAGCCCCTCGACAGGGTCTGATGAAAAACTGTTTTTT
CASSPSTGSDEKLFF
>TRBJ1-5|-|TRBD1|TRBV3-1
TGTGCCAGCAGTGATACAGGGGCCCCCCATCAGCCCCAGCATTTT
CASSDTGAPHQPQHF
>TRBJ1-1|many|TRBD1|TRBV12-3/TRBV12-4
TGTGCCAGCAGGGCGACAGGGTTTGAAGCTTTCTTT
CASRATGFEAFF
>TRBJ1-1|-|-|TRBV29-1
TGCAGCGCAAGGGAGGGGGGTGACACTGAAGCTTTCTTT
CSAREGGDTEAFF
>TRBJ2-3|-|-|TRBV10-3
TGTGCCATCAGTGACTACACAGGGACAGATACGCAGTATTTT
CAISDYTGTDTQYF
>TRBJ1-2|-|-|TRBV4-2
TGTGCCAGCAGCCAAGAGGAAACAGGTCGTAACTATGGCTACACCTTC
CASSQEETGRNYGYTF
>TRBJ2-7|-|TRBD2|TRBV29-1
TGCAGCGTTGGGGGGGGAGCCTACGAGCAGTACTTC
CSVGGGAYEQYF
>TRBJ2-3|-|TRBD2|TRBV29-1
TGCAGCGCCGGGACTACCGCAGATACGCAGTATTTT
CSAGTTADTQYF
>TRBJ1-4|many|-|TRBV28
TGTGCCAGCAGTCCCGAGGGTGGCGGGTCAACTAATGAAAAACTGTTTTTT
CASSPEGGGSTNEKLFF
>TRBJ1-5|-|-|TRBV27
TGTGCCAGCAGTCCCACAGGGTCTTATCAGCCCCAGCATTTT
CASSPTGSYQPQHF
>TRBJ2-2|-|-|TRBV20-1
TGCAGGGGGCGCGACCCCACCGGGGAGCTGTTTTTT
CRGRDPTGELFF
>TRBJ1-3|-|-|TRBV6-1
TGTGCCAGCGATGGAAACACCATATATTTT
CASDGNTIYF
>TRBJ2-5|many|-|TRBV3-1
TGTGCCAGCAGCTTCGTCGTCCAAGAGACCCAGTACTTC
CASSFVVQETQYF
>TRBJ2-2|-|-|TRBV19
TGTGCCAGTAGTATAACAGATAACACCGGGGAGCTGTTTTTT
CASSITDNTGELFF
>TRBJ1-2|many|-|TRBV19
TGTGCCAGTAGCCCTACGGGGACAACTTATGGCTACACCTTC
CASSPTGTTYGYTF
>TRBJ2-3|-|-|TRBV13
TGTGCCAGCAGCCCCGGACTTGGGACTAGCACAGATACGCAGTATTTT
CASSPGLGTSTDTQYF
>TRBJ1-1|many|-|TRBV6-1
TGTGCCAGCAGCCGTGGACAGCACACTGAAGCTTTCTTT
CASSRGQHTEAFF
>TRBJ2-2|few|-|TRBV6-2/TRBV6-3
TGTGCCAGCCGCTGGCAGGGGATAGGGACCGGGGAGCTGTTTTTT
CASRWQGIGTGELFF
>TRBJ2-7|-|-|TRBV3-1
TGTGCCAGCAGCCAATTCCCTCCAGGGCCTGGAGGTTCCTACGAGCAGTACTTC
CASSQFPPGPGGSYEQYF
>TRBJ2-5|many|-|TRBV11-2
TGTGCCAGCAGCTTAGTAAGCTCGGACCCTCAGTGGGAGACCCAGTACTTC
CASSLVSSDPQWETQYF
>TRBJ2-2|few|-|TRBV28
TGTGCCAGCAGTTTGCCGGGGGTGGCAACCGGGGAGCTGTTTTTT
CASSLPGVATGELFF
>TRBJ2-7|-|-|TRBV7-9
TGTGCCAGCAGCTTAGTATTCGACTCCTCCTACGAGCAGTACTTC
CASSLVFDSSYEQYF
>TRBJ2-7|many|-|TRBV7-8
TGTGCCAGCAGCTTAGGGAGTGGGCAGCAGTACTTC
CASSLGSGQQYF
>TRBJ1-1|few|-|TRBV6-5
TGTGCCAGCAGTTACTTAGGTACCACTGAAGCTTTCTTT
CASSYLGTTEAFF
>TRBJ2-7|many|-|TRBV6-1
TGTGCCAGCAGTCCCACCGGGACGCCATACGAGCAGTACTTC
CASSPTGTPYEQYF
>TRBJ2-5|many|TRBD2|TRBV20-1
TGCAGTGCTTGGGGACTAGCGGGAGAGACCCAGTACTTC
CSAWGLAGETQYF
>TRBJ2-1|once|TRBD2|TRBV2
TGTGCCAGCAGGAGGGGGGGACTAGCGTACAATGAGCAGTTCTTC
CASRRGGLAYNEQFF
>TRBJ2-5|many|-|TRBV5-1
TGCGCCAGCAGCTTTAATCCATCGGGGTCTGTGGAGGAGACCCAGTACTTC
CASSFNPSGSVEETQYF
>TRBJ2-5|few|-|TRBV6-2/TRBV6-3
TGTGCCAGCAGTTACGACGGATTGGAGGAGACCCAGTACTTC
CASSYDGLEETQYF
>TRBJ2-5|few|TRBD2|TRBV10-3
TGTGCCTCAAAGACTAGCGGGGGGGACCAAGAGACCCAGTACTTC
CASKTSGGDQETQYF
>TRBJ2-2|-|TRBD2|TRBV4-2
TGTGCCAGCAGCCAAGATAAAGGGACGGGAGGGCCGAGCACCGGGGAGCTGTTTTTT
CASSQDKGTGGPSTGELFF
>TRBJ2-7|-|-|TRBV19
TGTGCCAGTAGTATCAGGGAGAACTACGAGCAGTACTTC
CASSIRENYEQYF
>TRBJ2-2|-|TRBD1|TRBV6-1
TGTGCCACCCTGACAGGGGGCGCGGACACCGGGGAGCTGTTTTTT
CATLTGGADTGELFF
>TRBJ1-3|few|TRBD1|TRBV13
TGTGCCAGCAGCCACTCAGGACAGGGTTATGGTTCGTTGGGTAACACCATATATTTT
CASSHSGQGYGSLGNTIYF
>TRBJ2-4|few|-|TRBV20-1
TGCAGTGCTCCCAGGGCTAGCAAAAACATTCAGTACTTC
CSAPRASKNIQYF
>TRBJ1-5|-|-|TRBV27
TGTGCCAGCAGTACCGGACTAGGGGGCAATCAGCCCCAGCATTTT
CASSTGLGGNQPQHF
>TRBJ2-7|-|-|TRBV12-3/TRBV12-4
TGTGCCAGCAATTTAGCCTCTGATCACGGGCAGTACTTC
CASNLASDHGQYF
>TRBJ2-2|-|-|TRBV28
TGTGCCAGCAGTTTACCTCGAGCGATCACCGGGGAGCTGTTTTTT
CASSLPRAITGELFF
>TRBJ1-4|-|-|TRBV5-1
TGCGCCAGCAGCCGCTCGCCCACAGCAACCAATGAAAAACTGTTTTTT
CASSRSPTATNEKLFF
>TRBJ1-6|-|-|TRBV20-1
TGCAGTGCCCCTCACACGAGCGGTGTTAATTCACCCCTCCACTTT
CSAPHTSGVNSPLHF
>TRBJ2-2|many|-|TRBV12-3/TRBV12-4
TGTGCCAGCAGTTCCCCAGGGGTCAACACCGGGGAGCTGTTTTTT
CASSSPGVNTGELFF
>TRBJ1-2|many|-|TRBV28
TGTGCCAGCAACCCTCCCCCCTCGACAGCCTTCCACTTC
CASNPPPSTAFHF
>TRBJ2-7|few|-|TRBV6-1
TGTGCCAGCAGCACAGGGATCGAGCAGTACTTC
CASSTGIEQYF
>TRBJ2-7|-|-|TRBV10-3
TGTGCCATCAGTGAGGCCCCGAGCTCCTACGAGCAGTACTTC
CAISEAPSSYEQYF
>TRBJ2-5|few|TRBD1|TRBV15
TGTGCCACCAGGCCAGGGGGCGCGGAGACCCAGTACTTC
CATRPGGAETQYF
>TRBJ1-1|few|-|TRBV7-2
TGTGCCAGCAGCCAGGACAGCTACACTGAAGCTTTCTTT
CASSQDSYTEAFF
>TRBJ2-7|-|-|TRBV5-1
TGCGCCAGCAGCCCTGATCCTGGGTCGCACTACGAGCAGTACTTC
CASSPDPGSHYEQYF
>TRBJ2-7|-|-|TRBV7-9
TGTGCCAGCAGCCCAGACCTTAGATACGAGCAGTACTTC
CASSPDLRYEQYF
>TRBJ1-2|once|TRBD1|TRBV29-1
TGCAGCGTTGAATCGCCGACCAGGGGGCTGGGAGGCTACACCTTC
CSVESPTRGLGGYTF
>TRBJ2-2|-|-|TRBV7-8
TGTGCCAGCAGCACAGGACAGATCTACACCGGGGAGCTGTTTTTT
CASSTGQIYTGELFF